This T cell receptor beta chain originates from a study of cytomegalovirus exposure and HLA in healthy donors (dated by TCRdb to 2016 to 2017). In the study overall: According to an earlier analysis of several hundred of the donors, about 170 million T cells yielded roughly 110 million unique TCR beta sequences and 276 Gb of sequence data. An early release that covered some 630 HLA-typed donors contained about 300 gigabases of sequencing data and 85 million to 100 million unique TCR sequences. The genetic ancestry cluster associated with self-reported Caucasian donors included 81% of the 398 genotyped donors. The study was designed to test whether signatures of past pathogen exposure could be identified by cataloging public T cell receptors. The study used immunosequencing to profile the T cell repertoires of 670 or so subjects and linked those repertoires to cytomegalovirus serostatus. Besides the first cohort of approximately 710 subjects, a separate validation cohort made up of some 110 different subjects was used. High-throughput TCR immunosequencing, statistical association of individual TCRs with disease status, and machine learning were combined to predict cytomegalovirus infection status. A later analysis re-examined previously published TCR beta repertoires from about 700 donors and added high-resolution HLA genotyping to investigate patterns of TCR occurrence. The later analysis used no new phenotypic data to find candidate immune exposures, relying instead on TCR beta sequences and their occurrence across donors. An earlier analysis of some 500 of the donors used high-throughput TCR beta sequencing to judge whether each TCR beta V gene segment behaved as functional or pseudogenic. Donor age, sex, ethnicity and CMV serostatus were compiled alongside the repertoire data. A later genetic analysis took genome-wide SNP genotypes for about 55% of the 666 donors and used that subset as a discovery cohort. Every discovery cohort repertoire had been produced on one sequencing platform. HLA typing covered class I and class II loci at four-digit resolution. The number of typed donors differed by locus: roughly 629-640 for A, B, C, DRB1 and DQB1; 500 to 550 for DQA1; roughly 600 for DPA1; and around 490 for DPB1. Because of strong linkage in the cohort, roughly 5 DR-DQ haplotypes were treated as single units for association and clustering. Among several hundred genotyped donors of the cohort, an average of around 250,000 unique TCR beta nucleotide sequences was sequenced per donor, of which 15% to 20% were non-productive.

Points on this clone: It has no known antigen specificity. Base-call qualities are not available, and no considerably larger clone is one nucleotide away.

The library was made by the immunoSEQ multiplex PCR assay. For the multiplex PCR, a mixture combining 60 forward primers for TCR Vbeta segments and 13 reverse primers for TCR Jbeta segments was used. Amplification of the CDR3 region of rearranged TCR beta genes was performed with a multiplex PCR assay on genomic DNA. On the Illumina HiSeq System, the amplified TCR beta libraries were sequenced as 87-base-pair reads. The source study handled its data this way. A later analysis tallied 75 million to 95 million unique TCR beta chains across the 666 repertoires, and about 10 million of those chains were shared by two or more donors. A nearest-neighbor algorithm error-corrected the raw reads and collapsed the reads into unique sequences, merging closely related sequences to remove PCR and sequencing errors. CDR3 sequences were aligned to IMGT reference sequences to assign V, D and J gene segments. For a sequence to be retained, a match of at least six nucleotides to both a V gene segment and a J gene segment was required. Rearrangements were called productive when the CDR3 lacked stop codons and stayed in frame with V and J; all others were non-productive. CDR3 was defined by IMGT convention, running from the second conserved V-encoded cysteine to the conserved J-encoded phenylalanine. The earlier analysis of 587 of the donors excluded any sequence lacking an unambiguous match to a single V gene segment. In an earlier analysis of 587 of the donors, a V segment was called functional when productive rearrangements were above 56.7%, and segregating when the standard deviation between donors exceeded 5%. To diagnose cytomegalovirus status from the catalog of TCR beta chain sequences, a statistical classification framework was built. A later analysis assigned V and J genes by comparing TCR nucleotide sequences with IMGT/GENE-DB human TR gene sequences. The TCRdist pipeline was used in a later analysis to assign CDR3 sequences and most-parsimonious VDJ recombination scenarios. In a later analysis, each TCR beta chain was defined by its CDR3 amino acid sequence together with its V-gene family, and reads without a unique V-gene family were excluded. To address suspected cross-contamination and a sequencing artifact, a later analysis removed approximately 600 highly shared, low-generation-probability nucleotide sequences. For each public chain, a later analysis derived a clonal expansion index from normalized ranks of inferred template counts within each repertoire. In a later analysis, generation probabilities were computed using a VDJ recombination model fitted to out-of-frame rearrangements, and the results were checked against IGoR. Hypergeometric tests were used in a later analysis to score TCR-TCR, TCR-HLA and TCR-CMV co-occurrence, with a repertoire-size bias correction applied to the TCR pairs. False discovery rates were estimated in a later analysis by permuting HLA or CMV assignments 20 times. In a later analysis, co-occurring TCRs were grouped using DBSCAN, with TCRdist sequence similarity added in when clustering inside HLA-allele-positive subsets. Repertoires with fewer than 30,000 or more than 120,000 public chains were left out of co-occurrence clustering, as were about five repertoires with anomalous nucleotide sharing. TCRdb provides this immuneACCESS table in a form limited to in-frame rearrangements. Some clones are lacking; in checked studies, under half of them reflect an unresolved V gene, and why the rest are absent is not known. V and J calls and clone size are as listed in that table; D and trimming were resolved from the DNA. In this sample the table shows over 200,000 clones, approximately 90% of which occur a single time. The ten largest clonotypes hold around 1% of the sample.

The CDR3 numbers 17 residues from cysteine through phenylalanine. The retained sequence is limited to the CDR3, 51 bases, with the frame set at the first base. CDR1 is given as SGHVS and CDR2 as FQNEAQ, both from the germline V gene. Deletion took 5 bases off V and 1 base off J, with a span of 18 bases between the germline ends. The cohort comprised fewer than 700 healthy bone marrow donors. At the time of sampling, all cohort members were nominally healthy, though unrecorded immune exposures were likely present. The donor was CMV seronegative and belonged to the group of 350 to 400 seronegative cohort members. Every donor gave a peripheral blood sample, and the peripheral blood mononuclear cells from that sample were used for TCR beta sequencing. The Qiagen DNeasy Blood Extraction Kit was used to extract genomic DNA from the blood cell samples. Broad study findings and their caveats: The sequencing pipeline was judged likely to have produced a cluster of highly shared sequence variants as a technical artifact. A further reported finding was that TCR beta sequences accurately predicted the HLA-A and HLA-B alleles for most subjects in the first cohort. Correlated functional status among segregating V segments might reflect linkage disequilibrium, but an unknown experimental factor could not be ruled out. In a later analysis, some 18,000 TCR beta sequences were associated with specific HLA alleles at a false discovery rate of 0.05. In a later analysis, HLA-associated TCR beta chains were found to be more clonally expanded and to have lower generation probabilities than equally common non-associated chains. CMV serostatus was the only immune exposure information available for the cohort. The study gave a list of about 160 TCR beta chains associated with cytomegalovirus. In a later analysis, most CMV-associated TCR beta chains were found to appear HLA-restricted, with HLA associations seemingly driven largely by CMV exposure. A later genetic analysis reported fewer N-insertions in productive TCRs among donors in an Asian-associated ancestry cluster than the roughly 720-donor mean. In both the original and validation cohorts, the classifier was reported to diagnose cytomegalovirus status with high specificity and sensitivity. Three of the identified cytomegalovirus-associated TCR beta chains were confirmed in vitro to be specific for cytomegalovirus antigens. A later analysis reported that several top co-occurrence clusters appeared linked to parvovirus B19, influenza, CMV and Epstein-Barr virus. The authors suggested that the approach could potentially be generalized to other disease states and immunological phenotypes. Across donors, most TCR sequences were observed very rarely, whereas some public TCRs were present in many individuals. Because counts were too low, roughly 17 rarely observed V segments, including chromosome 9 orphons, were left out of the earlier analysis of approximately 580 of the donors. Roughly uniform sequencing depth across donors was assumed in presence/absence analyses, although this assumption may not hold. In this cohort, only TCR beta chains were sequenced, and detectable features were limited by the absence of alpha or paired-chain data. According to a later analysis, TCR association rates differed among HLA loci, with DRB1 alleles showing the most associated TCRs and HLA-C alleles showing the fewest. In an earlier analysis of some 540 of the donors, most TCR beta V segments appeared in productive rearrangements about 87% or about 30% of the time, broadly matching IMGT annotations. When HLA alleles, especially DR and DQ, strongly co-occurred, TCR associations were difficult to assign to individual alleles. Because some donors lacked HLA typing at each locus, the association tests relied only on the typed subset. A later genetic analysis associated a missense DCLRE1C variant with V-gene and J-gene trimming of TCR beta chains, and an independent cohort replicated the association. Because the 87-base-pair reads could not distinguish some IMGT-functional V segments, including TRBV6-2 and TRBV6-3, those segments were excluded.

The sequence is built from TRBV7-8 and TRBJ1-5, and perhaps TRBD1 as D gene, on 5 matching bases. Sequencing input: PBMCs. The receptor comes from a woman between 18 and 29 years old in good health and CMV-seronegative. The DNA sequence is as follows: TGTGCCAGCAGCCCCGGACACATGCTCTTCAGCAATCAGCCCCAGCATTTT. The encoded protein is CASSPGHMLFSNQPQHF.